This record covers a single T cell receptor beta chain. No antigen is known for it. This table comes from immunoSEQ multiplex PCR, and its TCRdb copy is limited to in-frame clones, with some not included. The table records about 1,300 clones, roughly 14% of them present only once. The CDR3 spans 14 residues. Germline V gene lookup returns CDR1 SEHNR and CDR2 FQNEAQ (reference sequence). V dropped 6 bases and J dropped 5 bases, with 13 bases sitting between them. The entry originates in a study of tumour-infiltrating T cells in Burkitt lymphoma. Turning to the study itself: The Burkitt lymphoma cohort spanned all epidemiological subtypes. Survival, overall and progression-free, tracked with productive clonality.

Study observations and caveats: Public clonotypes, several, appeared across numerous Burkitt lymphoma patients.

The sequence came from a human donor with Burkitt lymphoma. The sample consisted of tumor tissue. The chain has TRBV7-9 and TRBJ2-2; perhaps TRBD2 as D (5 bases). The CDR3 bases are TGTGCCAGCAGGACGCCCGGGGTTACCGGGGAGCTGTTTTTT. Its translation is CASRTPGVTGELFF.